This T cell receptor beta chain comes out of a study of beta chain features in type 1 diabetes (dated 2018 in TCRdb). General notes on the study: Patients and healthy donors did not differ in mean age, gender distribution, total cell number or subset yield. The study compared the TCRB repertoires of sorted circulating CD4+ T cell subsets in recently diagnosed type 1 diabetes patients with those in matched healthy donors. Naive and central memory subsets were obtained from all 30 or so donors, but regulatory and stem cell-like memory subsets were isolated from only 8 patients and roughly eight healthy donors. Across all samples, 90 million to 130 million sorted cells were examined, and cell number per subset correlated strongly with RNA yield. Summary of the overall study and its limitations: A moderate but significant shortening of TCRB CDR3 length was observed in type 1 diabetes patients in all four CD4+ subsets. Shorter templates might be favored by PCR, yet because patient and control samples were amplified and corrected together, any such skew would affect both groups equally. Patients with type 1 diabetes made fewer insertions and deleted more nucleotides at VDJ recombination sites, implying thymic rearrangement abnormalities. Sequencing cDNA rather than genomic DNA could over-represent highly expressing activated cells, although activation and CD3 levels did not differ between groups. Naive, central memory and regulatory TCRB repertoires appeared to be more alike among patients than among healthy donors. HLA sub-analyses involved small numbers of individuals, so any influence of HLA type on TCRB rearrangement remained unresolved.

Including the terminal cysteine and phenylalanine, the CDR3 comprises 16 residues. The DNA shown is the 48-base CDR3, in frame from base 1. The V and J ends are trimmed by 10 bases and 8 bases, leaving 27 bases between them. CDR1 and CDR2 were assigned from the germline V gene as ENHRY and SYGVKD. The High Capacity cDNA Reverse Transcription Kit was used to reverse transcribe all of the isolated RNA, meaning that expressed TCRB transcripts were what got sequenced. Deep immunoSEQ sequencing was performed on naive, central memory and regulatory T cell samples, with an average of about 4 million total reads per sample. After sorted cells were lysed in RLT buffer, RNA was extracted with DNase-treated RNeasy Micro or Mini kits, with the choice depending on cell number. Each cell subset was processed separately to prevent cross-contamination, with patient and healthy donor samples processed together. Using the immunoSEQ multiplex PCR, TCRB sequences were amplified from cDNA into 87-bp fragments spanning the CDR3 region. Sequencing of the amplicons was done on the Illumina HiSeq platform. The authors' pipeline ran thus. PCR bias was corrected computationally using synthetic template baselines, and reads within Hamming distance 2 were collapsed, with unmergeable singletons discarded. Reads were aligned to IMGT to assign V, D and J genes, CDR3 length, and insertions or deletions at six rearrangement sites. Within each subset, clonotype counts were normalized to sorted cell number, after which true diversity and Gini coefficients were computed with the tcR R package. The overlap coefficient, calculated on TCRB nucleotide sequences, was used to measure repertoire sharing. Out-of-frame TCRB sequences from naive cells were analyzed to stand in for the pre-selection repertoire. In its TCRdb copy, this immuneACCESS table keeps in-frame sequences only and misses some clones. Where compared with another copy, unresolved V genes explain less than half of these, and the others have no known cause. V and J calls and clone size are those listed in that table; D and trimming were worked out from the DNA. Present in this sample are about 410,000 clones, about 15% of which were seen just once. 0.035% to 0.04% of the sample is taken by the ten largest.

The table lists this clone with a few counts. The specificity of this receptor is unknown. No much larger clonotype is one base removed from it; base qualities were not supplied. From each donor, a single peripheral blood sample of around 0.12 L on average was drawn into heparinised tubes. A BD FACSAria II was used to sort naive, central memory, regulatory and stem cell-like memory CD4+ T cells with a panel that included CD45RO, CCR7, CD25, CD127, CD95 and CD27. All sorted populations exceeded 98% purity. PBMCs were isolated immediately by Lymphoprep density gradient centrifugation and stained directly without culture. Samples were stained and sorted in pairs, with one healthy donor and one patient per experiment, so that batch effects were minimized.

This receptor was identified in a man aged 25 to 40 in good health. Specimen: naive CD4+ T cells from blood. In light of the paper, this sample's cell subset or site label describes: true naive CD4+ T cells. The chain is encoded by TRBV10-3 joined to TRBJ2-1; the D gene is perhaps TRBD2, from 6 matching bases. The CDR3 protein is CATDGRLGNPGDEQFF. The bases are TGTGCCACCGACGGGCGATTAGGGAACCCGGGGGATGAGCAGTTCTTC.